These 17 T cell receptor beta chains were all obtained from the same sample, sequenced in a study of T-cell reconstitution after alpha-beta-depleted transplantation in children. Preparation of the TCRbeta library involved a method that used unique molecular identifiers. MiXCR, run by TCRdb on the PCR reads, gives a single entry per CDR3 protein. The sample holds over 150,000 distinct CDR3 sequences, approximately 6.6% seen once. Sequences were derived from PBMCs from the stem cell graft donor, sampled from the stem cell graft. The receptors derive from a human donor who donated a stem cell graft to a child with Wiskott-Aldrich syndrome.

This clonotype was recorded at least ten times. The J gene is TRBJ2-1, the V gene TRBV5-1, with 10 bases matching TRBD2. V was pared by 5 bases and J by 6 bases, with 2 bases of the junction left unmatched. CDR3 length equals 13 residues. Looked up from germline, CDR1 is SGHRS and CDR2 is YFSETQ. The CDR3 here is CASRGLASNEQFF. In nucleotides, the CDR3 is TGCGCCAGCAGGGGACTAGCGTCCAATGAGCAGTTCTTC.

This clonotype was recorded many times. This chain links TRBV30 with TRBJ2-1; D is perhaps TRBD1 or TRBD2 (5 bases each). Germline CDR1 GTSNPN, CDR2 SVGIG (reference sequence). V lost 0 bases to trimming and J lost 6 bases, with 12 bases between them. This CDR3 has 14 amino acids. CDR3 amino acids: CAWSVWGSGNEQFF. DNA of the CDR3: TGTGCCTGGAGTGTTTGGGGGAGTGGCAATGAGCAGTTCTTC.

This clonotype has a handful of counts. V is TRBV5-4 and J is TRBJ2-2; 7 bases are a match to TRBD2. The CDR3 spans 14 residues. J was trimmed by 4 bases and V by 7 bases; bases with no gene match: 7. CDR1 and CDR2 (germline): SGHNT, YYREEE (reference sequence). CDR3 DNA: TGTGCCAGCGGGAGGGAAGTGGGCACCGGGGAGCTGTTTTTT. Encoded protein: CASGREVGTGELFF.

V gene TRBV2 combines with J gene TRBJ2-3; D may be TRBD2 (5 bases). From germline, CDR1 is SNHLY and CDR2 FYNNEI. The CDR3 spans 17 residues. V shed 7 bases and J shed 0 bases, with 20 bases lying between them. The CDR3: CASNPILAIISTDTQYF. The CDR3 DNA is TGTGCCAGCAACCCCATTCTAGCTATAATTAGCACAGATACGCAGTATTTT.

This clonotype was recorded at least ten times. Here the CDR3 reads CASSADWWESNQPQHF. The CDR3 DNA reads TGTGCCAGCAGCGCAGACTGGTGGGAAAGCAATCAGCCCCAGCATTTT. This sequence joins TRBV6-1 and TRBJ1-5; no clear D gene. The CDR3 extends over 16 amino acids. Trimming took off 6 bases at V and 1 base at J, with 16 bases between the two ends. Germline CDR1 and CDR2: MNHNS and SASEGT.

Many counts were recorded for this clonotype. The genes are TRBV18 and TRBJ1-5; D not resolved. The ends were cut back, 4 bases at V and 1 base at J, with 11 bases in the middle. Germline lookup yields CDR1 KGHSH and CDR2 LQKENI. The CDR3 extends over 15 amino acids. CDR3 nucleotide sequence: TGTGCCAGCTCACAAGTCGCGAACAGCAATCAGCCCCAGCATTTT. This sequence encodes CASSQVANSNQPQHF.

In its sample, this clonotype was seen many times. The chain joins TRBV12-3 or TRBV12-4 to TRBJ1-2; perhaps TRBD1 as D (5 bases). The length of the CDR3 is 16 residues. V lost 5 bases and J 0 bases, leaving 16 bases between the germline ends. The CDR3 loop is CASSGMGTVTNYGYTF. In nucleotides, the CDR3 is TGTGCCAGCAGTGGTATGGGGACGGTTACTAACTATGGCTACACCTTC.

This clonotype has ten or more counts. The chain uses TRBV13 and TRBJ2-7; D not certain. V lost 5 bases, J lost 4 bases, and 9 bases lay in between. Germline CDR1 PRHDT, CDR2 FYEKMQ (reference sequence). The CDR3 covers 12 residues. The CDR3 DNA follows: TGTGCCAGCAGCCCCCAGCGATACGAGCAGTACTTC. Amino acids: CASSPQRYEQYF.

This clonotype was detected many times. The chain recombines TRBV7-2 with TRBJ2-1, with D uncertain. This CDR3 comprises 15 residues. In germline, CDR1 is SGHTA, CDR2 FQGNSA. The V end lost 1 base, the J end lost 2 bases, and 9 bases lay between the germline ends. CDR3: CASSLVGLTYNEQFF. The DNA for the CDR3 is TGTGCCAGCAGCTTAGTCGGGCTAACCTACAATGAGCAGTTCTTC.

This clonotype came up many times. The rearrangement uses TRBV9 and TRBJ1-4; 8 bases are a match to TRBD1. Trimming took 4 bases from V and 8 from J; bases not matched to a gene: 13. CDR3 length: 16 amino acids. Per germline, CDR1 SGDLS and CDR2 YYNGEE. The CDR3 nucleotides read TGTGCCAGCAGCCTCAATGGACAGGGAATCGAGGAAAAACTGTTTTTT. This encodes CASSLNGQGIEEKLFF.

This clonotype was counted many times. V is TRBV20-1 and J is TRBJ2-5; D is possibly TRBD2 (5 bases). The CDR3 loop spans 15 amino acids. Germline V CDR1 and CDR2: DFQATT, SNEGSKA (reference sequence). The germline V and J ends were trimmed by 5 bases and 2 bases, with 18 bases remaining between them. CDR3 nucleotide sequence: TGCAGTGCTGACACCCTGGTTGGGGAGCAAGAGACCCAGTACTTC. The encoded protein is CSADTLVGEQETQYF.

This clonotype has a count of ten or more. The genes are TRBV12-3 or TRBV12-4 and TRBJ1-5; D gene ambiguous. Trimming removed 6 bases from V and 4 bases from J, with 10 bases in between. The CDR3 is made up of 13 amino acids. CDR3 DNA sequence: TGTGCCAGCAGGCCCGGTCCTAATCAGCCCCAGCATTTT. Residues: CASRPGPNQPQHF.

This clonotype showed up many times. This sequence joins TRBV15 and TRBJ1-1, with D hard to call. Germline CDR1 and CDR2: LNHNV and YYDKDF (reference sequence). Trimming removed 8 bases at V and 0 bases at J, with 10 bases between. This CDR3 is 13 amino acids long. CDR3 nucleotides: TGTGCCACCTCTTGGGGTTTGAACACTGAAGCTTTCTTT. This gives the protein CATSWGLNTEAFF.

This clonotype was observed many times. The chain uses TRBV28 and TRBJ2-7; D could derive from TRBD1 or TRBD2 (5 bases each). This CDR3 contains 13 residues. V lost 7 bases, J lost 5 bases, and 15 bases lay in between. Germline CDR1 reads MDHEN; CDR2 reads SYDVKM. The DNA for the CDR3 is TGTGCCAGCACCATGATCCTGGGGGACGAGCAGTACTTC. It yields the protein CASTMILGDEQYF.

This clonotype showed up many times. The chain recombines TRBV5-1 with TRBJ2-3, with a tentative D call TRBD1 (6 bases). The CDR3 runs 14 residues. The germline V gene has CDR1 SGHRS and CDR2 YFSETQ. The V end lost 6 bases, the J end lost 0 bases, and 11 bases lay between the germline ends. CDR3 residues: CASKDSPSTDTQYF. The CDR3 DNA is TGCGCCAGCAAGGACAGCCCTAGCACAGATACGCAGTATTTT. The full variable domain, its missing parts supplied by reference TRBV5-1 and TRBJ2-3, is KAGVTQTPRYLIKTRGQQVTLSCSPISGHRSVSWYQQTPGQGLQFLFEYFSETQRNKGNFPGRFSGRQFSNSRSEMNVSTLELGDSALYLCASKDSPSTDTQYFGPGTRLTVL.

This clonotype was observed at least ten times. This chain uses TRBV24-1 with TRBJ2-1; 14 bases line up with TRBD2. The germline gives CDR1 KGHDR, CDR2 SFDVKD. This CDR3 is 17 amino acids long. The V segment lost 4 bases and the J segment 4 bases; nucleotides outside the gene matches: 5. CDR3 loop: CATSEGTSGRPYNEQFF. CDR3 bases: TGTGCCACCAGTGAAGGGACTAGCGGGAGACCTTACAATGAGCAGTTCTTC.

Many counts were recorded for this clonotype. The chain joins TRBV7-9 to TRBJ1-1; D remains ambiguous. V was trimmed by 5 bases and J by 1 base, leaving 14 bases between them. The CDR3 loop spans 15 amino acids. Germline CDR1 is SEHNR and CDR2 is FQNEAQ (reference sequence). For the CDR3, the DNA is TGTGCCAGCAGCCCAGGAGTAGAAAAGAACACTGAAGCTTTCTTT. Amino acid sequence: CASSPGVEKNTEAFF.